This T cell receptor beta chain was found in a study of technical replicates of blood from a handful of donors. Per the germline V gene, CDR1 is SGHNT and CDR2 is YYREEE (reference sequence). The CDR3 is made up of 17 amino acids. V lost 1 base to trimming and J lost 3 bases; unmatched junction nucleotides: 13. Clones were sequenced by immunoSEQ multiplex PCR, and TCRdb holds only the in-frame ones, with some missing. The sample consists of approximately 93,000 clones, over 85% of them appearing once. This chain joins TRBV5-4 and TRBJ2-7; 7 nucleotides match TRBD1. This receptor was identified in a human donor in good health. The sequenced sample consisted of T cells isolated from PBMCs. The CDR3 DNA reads TGTGCCAGCAGCTTGAGTCCAAGGACAGGTCGTGTCTACGAGCAGTACTTC. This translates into CASSLSPRTGRVYEQYF.